The source of this T cell receptor beta chain is a study of blood T cells in healthy people across ages. A second PCR of roughly 7 to 11 cycles used a sample-barcoded 5' primer and a J-beta primer mix. TCRdb called the 5' RACE reads again in MiXCR, with one record for every CDR3 protein. The sample consists of hundreds of thousands of distinct CDR3 sequences, just over 55% of them appearing once. Findings and limits, study-wide: The study lacked donor CMV status, which possibly confounded expanded clonotype changes. It was the long-lived donors that had more naive CD4+ cells and higher diversity than aged donors. The diversity estimates, figures obtained from one million T cells, were considered underestimates.

This CDR3 is built from 17 residues. Germline CDR1 is MNHEY and CDR2 is SVGAGI. V lost 2 bases and J lost 4; bases outside the gene matches: 12. Notes on this clonotype: Its antigen remains unidentified.

This clonotype originated in a middle-aged man in good health. This sequence joins TRBV6-5 and TRBJ2-3; 7 bases align to TRBD1. The sequencing sample was made of blood. The CDR3 reads CASSYVSTGRGSDTQYF. Written as DNA, the CDR3 is TGTGCCAGCAGTTACGTTTCGACAGGGCGAGGATCAGATACGCAGTATTTT.